This T cell receptor beta chain was sequenced for a study of cytomegalovirus exposure and HLA in healthy donors. Both 60 Vbeta primers and 13 Jbeta primers went into the PCR. Only in-frame clones appear in the TCRdb table, and some are missing; sequencing was by immunoSEQ multiplex PCR. Altogether almost 200,000 clones are present, roughly 83% being singletons, with the ten largest covering roughly 0.4%. Trimming took 7 bases from V and 2 from J, leaving 18 bases between them. Germline loops: CDR1 SNHLY, CDR2 FYNNEI. The CDR3 has 16 amino acids. Broader study findings: Productive rates of about 90% or about 30% were seen for most TCR beta V segments in an earlier analysis. In a later analysis, HLA-associated TCR beta chains were more clonally expanded than equally common others.

For this clone: Its target is not known.

This receptor was obtained from a male donor in good health and CMV-seropositive. Sequencing was carried out using PBMCs. This chain uses TRBV2 with TRBJ1-3; D might be TRBD1 (6 bases). CDR3 sequence (DNA): TGTGCCAGCACCCCAGGGCAGGGGCTTACTGGAAACACCATATATTTT. It encodes CASTPGQGLTGNTIYF.